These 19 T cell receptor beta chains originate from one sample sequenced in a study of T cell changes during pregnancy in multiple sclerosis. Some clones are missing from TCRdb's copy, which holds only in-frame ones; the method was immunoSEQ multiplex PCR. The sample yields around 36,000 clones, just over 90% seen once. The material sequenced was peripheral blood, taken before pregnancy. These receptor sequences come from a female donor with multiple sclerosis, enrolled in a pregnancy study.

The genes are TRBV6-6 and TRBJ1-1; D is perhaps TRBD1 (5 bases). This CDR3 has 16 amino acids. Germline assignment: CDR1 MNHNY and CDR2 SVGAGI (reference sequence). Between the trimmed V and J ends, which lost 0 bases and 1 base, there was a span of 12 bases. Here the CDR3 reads CASSYSSPGWNTEAFF. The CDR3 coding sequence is TGTGCCAGCAGTTACTCGAGCCCAGGGTGGAACACTGAAGCTTTCTTT.

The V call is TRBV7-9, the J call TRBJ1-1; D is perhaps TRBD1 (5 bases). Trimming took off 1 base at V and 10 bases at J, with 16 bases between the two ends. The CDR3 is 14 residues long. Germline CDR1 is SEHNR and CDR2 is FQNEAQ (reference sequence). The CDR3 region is CASSLDGGNSGAFF. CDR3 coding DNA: TGTGCCAGCAGCTTAGACGGGGGGAATTCGGGAGCTTTCTTT.

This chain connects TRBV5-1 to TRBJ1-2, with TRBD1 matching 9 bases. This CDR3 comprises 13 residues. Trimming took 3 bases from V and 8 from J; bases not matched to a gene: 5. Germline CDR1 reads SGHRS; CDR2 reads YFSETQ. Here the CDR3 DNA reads TGCGCCAGCAGCTATAACAGGGGGCAGGGCTACACCTTC. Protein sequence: CASSYNRGQGYTF.

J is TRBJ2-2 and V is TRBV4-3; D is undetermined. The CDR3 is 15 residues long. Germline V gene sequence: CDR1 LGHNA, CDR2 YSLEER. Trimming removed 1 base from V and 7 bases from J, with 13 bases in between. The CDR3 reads CASSQVGALLGELFF. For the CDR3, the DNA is TGCGCCAGCAGCCAAGTCGGTGCACTTCTCGGGGAGCTGTTTTTT.

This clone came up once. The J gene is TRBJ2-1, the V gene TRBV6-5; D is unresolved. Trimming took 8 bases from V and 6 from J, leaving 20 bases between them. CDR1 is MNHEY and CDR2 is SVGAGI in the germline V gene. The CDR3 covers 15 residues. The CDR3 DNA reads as TGTGCCAGCGGGCAAGAATCAGCCCTTCTCAATGAGCAGTTCTTC. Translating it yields CASGQESALLNEQFF.

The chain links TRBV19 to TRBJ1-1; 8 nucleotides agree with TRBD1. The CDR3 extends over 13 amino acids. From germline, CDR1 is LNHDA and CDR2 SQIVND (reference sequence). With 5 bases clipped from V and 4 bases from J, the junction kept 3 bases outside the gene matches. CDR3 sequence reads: CASSPGQATEAFF. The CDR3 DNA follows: TGTGCCAGTAGTCCGGGACAGGCCACTGAAGCTTTCTTT.

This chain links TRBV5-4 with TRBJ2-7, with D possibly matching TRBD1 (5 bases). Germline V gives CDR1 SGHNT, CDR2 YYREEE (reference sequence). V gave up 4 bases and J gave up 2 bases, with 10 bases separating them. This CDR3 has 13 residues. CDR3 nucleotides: TGTGCCAGCAGCCGCGACAGAGCCTACGAGCAGTACTTC. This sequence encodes CASSRDRAYEQYF.

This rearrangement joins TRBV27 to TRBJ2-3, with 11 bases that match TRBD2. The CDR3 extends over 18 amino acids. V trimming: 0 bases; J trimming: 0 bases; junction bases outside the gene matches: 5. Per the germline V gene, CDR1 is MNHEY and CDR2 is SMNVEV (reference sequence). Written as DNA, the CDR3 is TGTGCCAGCAGTTTATCGGCCGGGACTAGCGGAAGCACAGATACGCAGTATTTT. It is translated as CASSLSAGTSGSTDTQYF.

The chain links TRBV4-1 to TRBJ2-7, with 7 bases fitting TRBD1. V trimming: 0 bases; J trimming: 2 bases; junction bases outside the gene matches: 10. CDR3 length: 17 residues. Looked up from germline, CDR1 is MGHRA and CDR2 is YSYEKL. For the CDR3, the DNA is TGCGCCAGCAGCCAAGATAAGAACTGGGGACAGACCTACGAGCAGTACTTC. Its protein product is CASSQDKNWGQTYEQYF.

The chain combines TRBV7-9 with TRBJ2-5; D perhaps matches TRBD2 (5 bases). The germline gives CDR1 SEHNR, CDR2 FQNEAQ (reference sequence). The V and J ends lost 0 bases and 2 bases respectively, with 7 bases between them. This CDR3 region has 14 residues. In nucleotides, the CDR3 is TGTGCCAGCAGCTTAGCGGGAGATCAAGAGACCCAGTACTTC. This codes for CASSLAGDQETQYF. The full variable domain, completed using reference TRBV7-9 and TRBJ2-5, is DTGVSQNPRHKITKRGQNVTFRCDPISEHNRLYWYRQTLGQGPEFLTYFQNEAQLEKSRLLSDRFSAERPKGSFSTLEIQRTEQGDSAMYLCASSLAGDQETQYFGPGTRLLVL.

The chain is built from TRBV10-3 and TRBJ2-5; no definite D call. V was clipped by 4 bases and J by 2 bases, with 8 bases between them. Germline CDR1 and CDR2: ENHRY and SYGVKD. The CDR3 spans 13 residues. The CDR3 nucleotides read TGTGCCATCAGTGCCCTAGATCAAGAGACCCAGTACTTC. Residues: CAISALDQETQYF.

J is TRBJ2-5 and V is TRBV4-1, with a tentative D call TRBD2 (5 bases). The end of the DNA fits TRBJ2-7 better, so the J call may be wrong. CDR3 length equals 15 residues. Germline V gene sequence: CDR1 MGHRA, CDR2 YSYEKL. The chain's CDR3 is CASSQERATHYEQYF. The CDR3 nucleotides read TGCGCCAGCAGCCAAGAGAGGGCTACTCACTACGAGCAGTACTTC.

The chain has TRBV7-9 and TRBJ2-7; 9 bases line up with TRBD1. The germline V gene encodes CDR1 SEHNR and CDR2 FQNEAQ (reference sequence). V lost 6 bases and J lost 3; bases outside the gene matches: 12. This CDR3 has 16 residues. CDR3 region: CASSIIEGQGFYEQYF. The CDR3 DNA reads TGTGCCAGCAGTATTATTGAGGGACAGGGATTCTACGAGCAGTACTTC.

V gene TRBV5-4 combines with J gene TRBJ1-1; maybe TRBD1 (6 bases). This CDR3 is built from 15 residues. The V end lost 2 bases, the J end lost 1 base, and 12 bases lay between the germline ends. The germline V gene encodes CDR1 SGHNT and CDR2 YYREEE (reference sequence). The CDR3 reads CASSLLPTGNTEAFF. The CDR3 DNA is TGTGCCAGCAGCTTACTACCGACAGGGAACACTGAAGCTTTCTTT.

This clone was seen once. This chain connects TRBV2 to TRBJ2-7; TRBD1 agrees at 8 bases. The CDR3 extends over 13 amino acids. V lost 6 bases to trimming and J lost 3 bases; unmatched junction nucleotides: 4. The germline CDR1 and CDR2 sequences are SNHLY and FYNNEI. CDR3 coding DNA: TGTGCCAGCAGGCAGGGGGCAGGCTACGAGCAGTACTTC. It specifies CASRQGAGYEQYF.

CDR3 in amino acids: CASSSGQGRETQYF. In DNA, the CDR3 is TGTGCCAGCTCATCTGGACAGGGGCGGGAGACCCAGTACTTC. This sequence joins TRBV18 and TRBJ2-5, with 9 bases aligning to TRBD1. The CDR3 contains 14 residues. Unmatched junction bases numbered 6, after V lost 5 bases and J lost 5 bases. The V gene's germline CDR1 is KGHSH and CDR2 LQKENI.

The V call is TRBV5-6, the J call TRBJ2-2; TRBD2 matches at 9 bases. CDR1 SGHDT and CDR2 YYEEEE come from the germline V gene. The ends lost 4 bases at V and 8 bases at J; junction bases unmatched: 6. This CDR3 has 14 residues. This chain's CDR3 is CASSKGLAAGELFF. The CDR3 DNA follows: TGTGCCAGCAGCAAGGGACTAGCCGCTGGGGAGCTGTTTTTT. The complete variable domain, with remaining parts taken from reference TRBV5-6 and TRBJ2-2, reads DAGVTQSPTHLIKTRGQQVTLRCSPKSGHDTVSWYQQALGQGPQFIFQYYEEEERQRGNFPDRFSGHQFPNYSSELNVNALLLGDSALYLCASSKGLAAGELFFGEGSRLTVL.

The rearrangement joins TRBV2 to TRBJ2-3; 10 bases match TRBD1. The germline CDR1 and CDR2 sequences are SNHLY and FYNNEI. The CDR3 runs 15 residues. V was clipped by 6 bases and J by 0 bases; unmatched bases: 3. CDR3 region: CASRGTGASTDTQYF. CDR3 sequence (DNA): TGTGCCAGCAGGGGGACAGGGGCCAGCACAGATACGCAGTATTTT.

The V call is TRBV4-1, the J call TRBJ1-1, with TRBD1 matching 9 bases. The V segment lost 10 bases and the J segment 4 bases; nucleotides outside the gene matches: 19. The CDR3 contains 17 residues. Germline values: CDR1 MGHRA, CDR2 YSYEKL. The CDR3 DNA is TGCGCCAACCTATTGGGACAGGGTAAGCTGATAGGCACTGAAGCTTTCTTT. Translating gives CANLLGQGKLIGTEAFF.